Listed here is a single TCR beta chain. Unique molecular identifiers featured in how the TCRbeta library was prepared. A single record per CDR3 protein comes from TCRdb applying MiXCR to the PCR reads. The sample yields around 370,000 distinct CDR3 sequences, over 9% seen once. The data were obtained in a study of T-cell reconstitution after alpha-beta-depleted transplantation in children. CDR3 length: 14 residues. V was pared by 5 bases and J by 4 bases, with 14 bases between. The sequence derives from a human donor who donated a stem cell graft to a child with acute lymphoblastic leukemia. This material consisted of PBMCs from the stem cell graft donor, taken from the stem cell graft. V usage is TRBV12-3 or TRBV12-4 and J usage is TRBJ1-2, with a possible D match to TRBD1 (6 bases). The chain's CDR3 is CASSPNAGVYGYTF. DNA of the CDR3: TGTGCCAGCAGTCCGAACGCAGGGGTCTATGGCTACACCTTC.